This T cell receptor (beta chain) was documented in a study of T cells expressing NK-cell markers. Study overall: The authors sequenced eight donors, of whom seven were HCMV-seropositive and one was seronegative. Study conclusions and caveats: Of the CD8+ T cell pool in several donors, roughly 1.0-8% was accounted for by dominant NKG2C+ clonotypes. Where a handful of donors were concerned, these clonotypes also led the CD3+CD56-NKG2C+ fraction.

Notes on this clonotype: Its target is not known.

The germline V gene has CDR1 SGHVS and CDR2 FNYEAQ. This CDR3 region has 11 residues. TCRdb reprocessed the 5' RACE reads; each CDR3 protein has one entry and no DNA is given. The sample table sets out 300,000 to 500,000 distinct CDR3 sequences. The chain uses TRBV7-6 and TRBJ2-7; as DNA is missing, the TRBD1 call by TCRdb cannot be tested. Sequenced sample: blood T cells: a sorted CD56 or NKG2C T cell subset, CD4+ or CD8+ T cells, or bulk PBMC T cells (not recorded which). The sequence derives from a woman aged 45-60 years in good health. CDR3 region: CASSRGPEQYF.